The rows below give T cell receptor beta chains drawn from one sample of a study of blood T cell repertoires in COVID-19. Generated by immunoSEQ multiplex PCR, the TCRdb table keeps only in-frame clones and is missing some. The repertoire holds over 150,000 clones, 75% to 90% seen once, with roughly 6.2% in the top ten. Sequenced: PBMCs or T cells enriched from blood (not recorded which). These receptors came from a man aged 35 to 55 who had recovered from COVID-19. Each CDR3 is given with its conserved first and last residue. Fields, in order: clone size, D gene, J gene, V gene, CDR3 DNA, CDR3 protein. D genes are given only for firm matches. Only some rows state a clone size, as once, few, many or a class for expanded clones.

few | TRBD1 | TRBJ1-5 | TRBV28 | TGTGCCAGCAATAGGGACAGGGTCGATCAGCCCCAGCATTTT | CASNRDRVDQPQHF
. | . | TRBJ1-5 | TRBV28 | TGTGCCAGCACCCCGCGGGGAGGGTCGGGCAATCAGCCCCAGCATTTT | CASTPRGGSGNQPQHF
once | . | TRBJ2-1 | TRBV11-3 | TGTGCCAGCAGTAGCACCTCCTACAATGAGCAGTTCTTC | CASSSTSYNEQFF
. | . | TRBJ2-7 | TRBV5-1 | TGCGCCAGCAGCTACTATTCAGGGCCCGAGCAGTACTTC | CASSYYSGPEQYF
. | TRBD1 | TRBJ1-2 | TRBV7-8 | TGTGCCAGCAGCACCGGGACAGGGTATGGCTACACCTTC | CASSTGTGYGYTF
. | . | TRBJ2-7 | TRBV28 | TGTGCCAGCAGTCCTAATACAGGGCTCTCCTACGAGCAGTACTTC | CASSPNTGLSYEQYF
. | . | TRBJ1-3 | TRBV7-6 | TGTGCCAGCAGCCCCCGGGGGAGGGCAGGAAACACCATATATTTT | CASSPRGRAGNTIYF
. | . | TRBJ2-5 | TRBV24-1 | TGTGCCACCAGTGATCCGGGGCAAGAGACCCAGTACTTC | CATSDPGQETQYF
. | . | TRBJ1-3 | TRBV7-2 | TGTGCCAGCAGCTTAACGGGGTGGAACACCATATATTTT | CASSLTGWNTIYF
. | . | TRBJ1-1 | TRBV7-9 | TGTGCCAGCAGCTTAGCCGCCAGAAACACTGAAGCTTTCTTT | CASSLAARNTEAFF
. | TRBD2 | TRBJ2-1 | TRBV7-3 | TGTGCCAGCAGCTTAGGGGGAGGGAATGAGCAGTTCTTC | CASSLGGGNEQFF
. | TRBD1 | TRBJ2-7 | TRBV14 | TGTGCCAGCAGCCAAGGTTCAGGGGGTCCACTACCTGATTTCTACGAGCAGTACTTC | CASSQGSGGPLPDFYEQYF
. | . | TRBJ2-2 | TRBV7-2 | TGTGCCAGCAGGCAATACTCAGGGTCGGGCACCGGGGAGCTGTTTTTT | CASRQYSGSGTGELFF
. | . | TRBJ2-7 | TRBV15 | TGTGCCACCAGCAGAGACCCCAATTCCTACGAGCAGTACTTC | CATSRDPNSYEQYF
. | TRBD1 | TRBJ1-3 | TRBV5-1 | TGCGCCAGCAGCTTGACAGGGGGCAACTCTGGAAACACCATATATTTT | CASSLTGGNSGNTIYF
once | . | TRBJ2-1 | TRBV2 | TGTGCCAGCAGTGAACGGACTAAGGGGAATGAGCAGTTCTTC | CASSERTKGNEQFF
. | . | TRBJ1-3 | TRBV30 | TGTGCCTGGAGTTTACGGTCTGGAAACACCATATATTTT | CAWSLRSGNTIYF
once | . | TRBJ1-1 | TRBV19 | TGTGCCAGTAGTATAAATCAGGGAGGCACTGAAGCTTTCTTT | CASSINQGGTEAFF
. | TRBD2 | TRBJ2-2 | TRBV9 | TGTGCCAGCAGCGTAGAACTAGCGGCGAACACCGGGGAGCTGTTTTTT | CASSVELAANTGELFF
. | TRBD1 | TRBJ2-7 | TRBV7-9 | TGTGCCAGCAGCTTATCCGCGACAGGGTCCTCCTACGAGCAGTACTTC | CASSLSATGSSYEQYF
once | . | TRBJ2-7 | TRBV3-1/TRBV3-2 | TGTGCCAGCAGCCTTCGTAACTACGAGCAGTACTTC | CASSLRNYEQYF
once | TRBD2 | TRBJ2-2 | TRBV11-2 | TGTGCCAGCAGCTTCAGCGGGAGGAACACCGGGGAGCTGTTTTTT | CASSFSGRNTGELFF
. | TRBD1 | TRBJ2-1 | TRBV19 | TGTGCCAGTAGCCTCACAGGGGCGAATGAGCAGTTCTTC | CASSLTGANEQFF
. | . | TRBJ2-2 | TRBV24-1 | TGTGCCACCAGTCTAGGCGGGACAGCGAGCACCGGGGAGCTGTTTTTT | CATSLGGTASTGELFF
. | TRBD2 | TRBJ2-4 | TRBV2 | TGTGCCAGCAGCCCCGGGACTAGCGGGGGAAAAAACATTCAGTACTTC | CASSPGTSGGKNIQYF